The 6 T cell receptor beta chains below were found in one sample sequenced in a study of T cell clonotyping in hematopoietic cell transplantation. Measured with immunoSEQ multiplex PCR; TCRdb has only the in-frame clones, and not every one. The repertoire has around 25,000 clones, 90% to 96% of them found once; the top ten carry approximately 1.3%. The sample was peripheral blood mononuclear cells. The receptors derive from a man in his forties or fifties in good health. Some clones in this sample may be carry-over from other donors' samples.

The J gene is TRBJ1-1, the V gene TRBV6-5; the D gene is possibly TRBD1 (5 bases). V was shortened by 6 bases and J by 5 bases, with 19 bases between the two germline ends. This CDR3 is 15 amino acids long. The germline V gene encodes CDR1 MNHEY and CDR2 SVGAGI. CDR3 in amino acids: CASRTTGLGETEAFF. DNA for the CDR3: TGTGCCAGCAGGACTACAGGCTTGGGAGAGACTGAAGCTTTCTTT.

The genes are TRBV18 and TRBJ1-1, with 8 bases aligning to TRBD1. V trimming: 3 bases; J trimming: 4 bases; junction bases outside the gene matches: 4. Germline CDR1 reads KGHSH; CDR2 reads LQKENI. The CDR3 sequence is 14 residues long. In nucleotides, the CDR3 is TGTGCCAGCTCACCTCGGACAGGGTTCACTGAAGCTTTCTTT. This encodes CASSPRTGFTEAFF.

As regards this clone: No DNA is shown, since the ends of the CDR3 on it are uncertain; the CDR3 is the one TCRdb lists. The rearrangement links TRBV21-1 to TRBJ1-5. TRBV21-1 is deemed a pseudogene. The CDR3 numbers 16 amino acids, ends counted. Here the CDR3 reads CASSKVFGSGGQPQHF.

The V and J genes are TRBV5-6 and TRBJ2-2, with D maybe TRBD1 (5 bases). This CDR3 comprises 15 residues. Germline CDR1 is SGHDT and CDR2 is YYEEEE. Trimming took 2 bases from V and 1 from J, leaving 9 bases between them. CDR3 region: CASSFPGMNTGELFF. The CDR3 DNA reads as TGTGCCAGCAGCTTTCCAGGGATGAACACCGGGGAGCTGTTTTTT.

This clone occurred once. This sequence joins TRBV19 and TRBJ2-5; no clear D. The V end lost 3 bases, the J end lost 0 bases, and 14 bases lay between the germline ends. Germline-derived CDR1 and CDR2 are LNHDA and SQIVND (reference sequence). The CDR3 is made up of 16 amino acids. Here the CDR3 DNA reads TGTGCCAGTAGTATCGGGTTTGGCCTAGACCAAGAGACCCAGTACTTC. Translated, it gives CASSIGFGLDQETQYF.

The V gene is TRBV4-1, the J gene TRBJ1-2; D ambiguous. Between the trimmed V and J ends, which lost 4 bases and 7 bases, there was a span of 13 bases. The CDR3 contains 13 residues. CDR1 is MGHRA, CDR2 YSYEKL, per germline. DNA for the CDR3: TGCGCCAGCAGCCCGCAGCGGGCGGGTGGCTACACCTTC. Amino acid sequence: CASSPQRAGGYTF.